Below are 30 T cell receptor beta chains sequenced from a single sample in a study of blood T cell repertoires in COVID-19. The data were produced by immunoSEQ multiplex PCR, yet TCRdb's version contains in-frame clones alone and is incomplete. Here the sample spans around 200,000 clones, more than 70% being singletons. What was sequenced was PBMCs or T cells enriched from blood (not recorded which). Receptor source: a woman in her thirties or forties with acute COVID-19.

The chain joins TRBV12-3 or TRBV12-4 to TRBJ1-1; D call uncertain. V lost 5 bases, J lost 4 bases, and 11 bases lay in between. The CDR3 contains 13 residues. The CDR3 DNA is TGTGCCAGCAGTCGTGGGAGTGGCACTGAAGCTTTCTTT. It translates to CASSRGSGTEAFF.

The chain couples TRBV15 to TRBJ2-2, with D perhaps matching TRBD1 (7 bases). Germline V gene sequence: CDR1 LNHNV, CDR2 YYDKDF (reference sequence). CDR3 length equals 15 residues. Trimming cost V 1 base and J 6 bases, with 12 bases left between them. The CDR3 bases are TGTGCCACCAGCAGAGTTCAGGGGGGAGCCGGGGAGCTGTTTTTT. Encoded protein: CATSRVQGGAGELFF.

CDR3 residues: CASSLVPGQGTGSYNEQFF. The DNA of the CDR3 is TGTGCCAGCAGCTTAGTACCGGGCCAGGGGACGGGCTCCTACAATGAGCAGTTCTTC. The rearrangement joins TRBV7-6 to TRBJ2-1; D might be TRBD1 (6 bases). Trimming took off 1 base at V and 0 bases at J, with 19 bases between the two ends. The CDR3 totals 19 residues. Germline lookup yields CDR1 SGHVS and CDR2 FNYEAQ.

The chain recombines TRBV5-4 with TRBJ2-7; 11 bases agree with TRBD2. The germline V gene encodes CDR1 SGHNT and CDR2 YYREEE (reference sequence). The CDR3 loop spans 17 amino acids. Trimming at V came to 4 bases and at J to 0 bases, leaving 9 bases not matched to a gene. The CDR3 reads CASSRGLAEVSSYEQYF. The CDR3 DNA sequence: TGTGCCAGCAGCCGGGGACTAGCGGAAGTAAGCTCCTACGAGCAGTACTTC.

The chain combines TRBV7-2 with TRBJ2-3; 11 bases agree with TRBD2. V shed 7 bases and J 4 bases; nucleotides not matched to a gene: 10. The CDR3 runs to 16 residues. CDR1 SGHTA and CDR2 FQGNSA come from the germline V gene. Written as DNA, the CDR3 is TGTGCCAGCACCTCCGGTAGCGGGAGGGTGTCAGATACGCAGTATTTT. The encoded protein is CASTSGSGRVSDTQYF. The full variable domain, rest sourced from reference TRBV7-2 and TRBJ2-3, is GAGVSQSPSNKVTEKGKDVELRCDPISGHTALYWYRQSLGQGLEFLIYFQGNSAPDKSGLPSDRFSAERTGGSVSTLTIQRTQQEDSAVYLCASTSGSGRVSDTQYFGPGTRLTVL.

The chain carries TRBV28 and TRBJ1-2; 11 bases align to TRBD1. The CDR3 sequence is 16 residues long. V lost 3 bases to trimming and J lost 8 bases; unmatched junction nucleotides: 11. Germline loops: CDR1 MDHEN, CDR2 SYDVKM. As DNA, the CDR3 is TGTGCCAGCAGTTTGGACAGGGGGCTCTTGGCGGAGGGCTACACCTTC. It is translated as CASSLDRGLLAEGYTF.

The chain combines TRBV4-3 with TRBJ2-5; D is possibly TRBD2 (5 bases). The CDR3 sequence is 13 residues long. Germline V lookup: CDR1 LGHNA, CDR2 YSLEER. Trimming removed 1 base from V and 5 bases from J, with 8 bases in between. The CDR3 reads CASSQGSGETQYF. CDR3 bases: TGCGCCAGCAGCCAAGGGTCGGGGGAGACCCAGTACTTC.

The rearrangement uses TRBV2 and TRBJ2-7, with D perhaps matching TRBD2 (5 bases). V was cut by 6 bases and J by 3 bases, with 15 bases left in between. CDR1 is SNHLY, CDR2 FYNNEI, per germline. This CDR3 is built from 14 residues. For the CDR3, the DNA is TGTGCCAGCAGCCTAGATGGACTTGGCTACGAGCAGTACTTC. As protein: CASSLDGLGYEQYF.

This chain joins TRBV19 and TRBJ2-2; D perhaps matches TRBD1 (6 bases). The CDR3 runs 14 residues. From germline, CDR1 is LNHDA and CDR2 SQIVND (reference sequence). Deletions cut 5 bases from V and 7 bases from J, with 14 bases between. CDR3 residues: CASSARGGSGELFF. In DNA, the CDR3 is TGTGCCAGTAGTGCCAGGGGTGGTAGCGGGGAGCTGTTTTTT.

The V gene is TRBV19, the J gene TRBJ1-1; 7 positions agree with TRBD1. The CDR3 extends over 13 amino acids. Trimming cost V 5 bases and J 5 bases; bases outside gene matches: 5. Germline V gene sequence: CDR1 LNHDA, CDR2 SQIVND (reference sequence). DNA for the CDR3: TGTGCCAGTAGTCTTCAGGGGGGTACTGAAGCTTTCTTT. This translates into CASSLQGGTEAFF.

V gene TRBV27 combines with J gene TRBJ2-5; a possible D gene is TRBD1 (6 bases). V was cut by 5 bases and J by 5 bases, with 15 bases left in between. The CDR3 is 14 amino acids. The germline CDR1 and CDR2 sequences are MNHEY and SMNVEV (reference sequence). The CDR3, as DNA: TGTGCCAGCAGTCAATCCAGGGGCTCGGAGACCCAGTACTTC. Its translation is CASSQSRGSETQYF.

J is TRBJ1-1 and V is TRBV27; the match to TRBD1 covers 9 bases. Germline V gives CDR1 MNHEY, CDR2 SMNVEV (reference sequence). V shed 6 bases and J 2 bases; nucleotides not matched to a gene: 4. The length of the CDR3 is 14 residues. Written as DNA, the CDR3 is TGTGCCAGCAGGCCGGGACAGGGTAACACTGAAGCTTTCTTT. Translated: CASRPGQGNTEAFF.

This clone has only one observation. J is TRBJ2-2 and V is TRBV19; D is possibly TRBD2 (6 bases). Trimming left V 5 bases short and J 6 bases short, with 7 bases between. This CDR3 has 12 amino acids. Germline values: CDR1 LNHDA, CDR2 SQIVND (reference sequence). DNA for the CDR3: TGTGCCAGTAGTCCTAGCGCCGGGGAGCTGTTTTTT. Its translation is CASSPSAGELFF.

This CDR3 reads CASTRTGGSYEQYF. CDR3 nucleotides: TGCGCCAGCACAAGGACAGGGGGGTCCTACGAGCAGTACTTC. The chain recombines TRBV5-1 with TRBJ2-7, with TRBD1 identical over 10 bases. CDR3 length: 14 residues. The ends lost 6 bases at V and 1 base at J; junction bases unmatched: 4. Germline-derived CDR1 and CDR2 are SGHRS and YFSETQ. Full variable domain (outside the CDR3, taken from reference TRBV5-1 and TRBJ2-7): KAGVTQTPRYLIKTRGQQVTLSCSPISGHRSVSWYQQTPGQGLQFLFEYFSETQRNKGNFPGRFSGRQFSNSRSEMNVSTLELGDSALYLCASTRTGGSYEQYFGPGTRLTVT.

V gene TRBV28 combines with J gene TRBJ1-6; 7 bases align to TRBD1. The CDR3 contains 15 residues. The V gene end was trimmed by 7 bases and the J gene end by 4 bases; junction bases not matched to a gene: 7. CDR1 is MDHEN, CDR2 SYDVKM, per germline. The DNA for the CDR3 is TGTGCCAGCAAGAGAACAGGGGCATATAATTCACCCCTCCACTTT. Protein product: CASKRTGAYNSPLHF.

The rearrangement joins TRBV5-4 to TRBJ1-1, with D possibly TRBD1 on 6 matching bases. The CDR3 spans 17 residues. The germline V gene encodes CDR1 SGHNT and CDR2 YYREEE (reference sequence). V lost 0 bases to trimming and J lost 0 bases, with 15 bases between them. The DNA of the CDR3 is TGTGCCAGCAGCTTGGCCAGGGGCGGGGGCATGAACACTGAAGCTTTCTTT. Translation gives CASSLARGGGMNTEAFF.

The V and J genes are TRBV18 and TRBJ2-1; the match to TRBD2 covers 12 bases. This CDR3 contains 15 residues. Germline values: CDR1 KGHSH, CDR2 LQKENI. J lost 10 bases, V lost 0 bases, and 4 bases had no gene match. CDR3 nucleotide sequence: TGTGCCAGCTCACCACCGACTAGCGGGAGTTGGGAGCAGTTCTTC. This codes for CASSPPTSGSWEQFF.

This chain uses TRBV5-4 with TRBJ1-1, with TRBD1 as a possible D gene (6 bases). The CDR3 has 14 residues. Looked up from germline, CDR1 is SGHNT and CDR2 is YYREEE (reference sequence). Trimming stripped 5 bases from V and 2 bases from J, with 13 bases between. CDR3 DNA: TGTGCCAGCAGTATGCTCAGGGGTAACACTGAAGCTTTCTTT. This gives the protein CASSMLRGNTEAFF.

This chain links TRBV3-1 (or the pseudogene TRBV3-2) with TRBJ1-3; tentatively, D is TRBD1 (6 bases). The CDR3 sequence is 15 residues long. CDR1 and CDR2 from the germline V gene are LGHDT and YNNKEL (reference sequence). V was shortened by 6 bases and J by 0 bases, with 12 bases between the two germline ends. The CDR3 spells CASSRQAYSGNTIYF. The CDR3 nucleotides are TGTGCCAGCAGTCGACAGGCTTACTCTGGAAACACCATATATTTT.

The V call is TRBV10-3, the J call TRBJ2-7; 11 bases line up with TRBD1. In germline, CDR1 is ENHRY, CDR2 SYGVKD. The CDR3 extends over 14 amino acids. Losses at the gene ends were 5 bases for V and 3 bases for J; bases not matched to a gene: 3. CDR3 residues: CAISTGTGGYEQYF. The DNA for the CDR3 is TGTGCCATCAGTACCGGGACAGGGGGCTACGAGCAGTACTTC.

V is TRBV5-1 and J is TRBJ2-7; 13 bases map to TRBD2. The CDR3 has 16 residues. Trimming cost V 7 bases and J 0 bases; bases outside gene matches: 7. The germline V gene has CDR1 SGHRS and CDR2 YFSETQ. Here the CDR3 DNA reads TGCGCCAGCGGAGGGACTAGCGGGACCCTCTCCTACGAGCAGTACTTC. Protein sequence: CASGGTSGTLSYEQYF.

The chain joins TRBV7-2 to TRBJ1-2, with 7 bases matching TRBD1. The germline gives CDR1 SGHTA, CDR2 FQGNSA. Trimming took 6 bases from V and 8 from J; bases not matched to a gene: 6. The CDR3 is 12 amino acids. CDR3 coding DNA: TGTGCCAGCAGTCAGACAGGGTCAGGCTACACCTTC. Protein product: CASSQTGSGYTF. The whole variable domain, remainder taken from reference TRBV7-2 and TRBJ1-2, is GAGVSQSPSNKVTEKGKDVELRCDPISGHTALYWYRQSLGQGLEFLIYFQGNSAPDKSGLPSDRFSAERTGGSVSTLTIQRTQQEDSAVYLCASSQTGSGYTFGSGTRLTVV.

This rearrangement joins TRBV5-6 to TRBJ1-6, with no clear D. The CDR3 loop spans 12 amino acids. Germline CDR1 is SGHDT and CDR2 is YYEEEE. V dropped 4 bases and J dropped 11 bases, with 10 bases sitting between them. This chain's CDR3 is CASSAGGPPLHF. The CDR3 DNA is TGTGCCAGCAGCGCGGGTGGTCCACCCCTCCACTTT.

The chain is built from TRBV12-2 and TRBJ1-6; the D segment call TRBD1 is taken from the table without a DNA check. TRBV12-2 is a known pseudogene. There are 16 residues in the CDR3. The CDR3 is CASRFTSGTGTSPLHF. CDR3 nucleotide sequence: TGTGCAAGTCGCTTCACATCCGGGACAGGGACTTCACCCCTCCACTTT.

Here the CDR3 DNA reads TGTGCCAGCAGTGACAGGGGCACGAACACTGAAGCTTTCTTT. Translated: CASSDRGTNTEAFF. This sequence joins TRBV6-1 and TRBJ1-1; perhaps TRBD1 as D (6 bases). V lost 3 bases and J 1 base, leaving 9 bases between the germline ends. CDR1 and CDR2 from the germline V gene are MNHNS and SASEGT. The CDR3 is 14 residues long.

The CDR3 loop reads CASSLSGPYNEQFF. The CDR3 DNA is TGTGCCAGCAGCTTAAGCGGGCCTTACAATGAGCAGTTCTTC. The V and J genes are TRBV7-9 and TRBJ2-1; tentative D call: TRBD2 (6 bases). Germline V gene lookup returns CDR1 SEHNR and CDR2 FQNEAQ (reference sequence). The CDR3 contains 14 residues. V was trimmed by 2 bases and J by 4 bases, leaving 9 bases between them.

The V and J genes are TRBV28 and TRBJ2-7; D gene unclear. The germline CDR1 and CDR2 sequences are MDHEN and SYDVKM. CDR3 length: 14 residues. V was cut by 3 bases and J by 4 bases, with 13 bases left in between. CDR3 sequence: CASSLAILGYEQYF. CDR3 nucleotides: TGTGCCAGCAGTTTGGCCATCCTAGGATACGAGCAGTACTTC.

This sequence joins TRBV5-4 and TRBJ1-1, with no clear D. Per the germline V gene, CDR1 is SGHNT and CDR2 is YYREEE (reference sequence). The CDR3 consists of 14 residues. Trimming shortened V by 4 bases and J by 1 base, and 11 bases separated the two germline ends. The CDR3 reads CASSHDIWNTEAFF. CDR3 DNA sequence: TGTGCCAGCAGCCACGACATTTGGAACACTGAAGCTTTCTTT.

V usage is TRBV5-1 and J usage is TRBJ2-3; 8 nucleotides agree with TRBD1. CDR3 length equals 15 residues. Germline-derived CDR1 and CDR2 are SGHRS and YFSETQ. The V gene end was trimmed by 3 bases and the J gene end by 6 bases; junction bases not matched to a gene: 9. The CDR3 DNA reads as TGCGCCAGCAGCTATCGGACAGGGACCGCGGATACGCAGTATTTT. Translating it yields CASSYRTGTADTQYF.

This chain joins TRBV7-9 and TRBJ2-7; weak D call: TRBD1 (6 bases). There are 13 residues in the CDR3. V lost 6 bases and J 4 bases, leaving 13 bases between the germline ends. Per the germline V gene, CDR1 is SEHNR and CDR2 is FQNEAQ (reference sequence). CDR3 protein: CASSSTGPYEQYF. In nucleotides, the CDR3 is TGTGCCAGCAGTTCCACAGGGCCATACGAGCAGTACTTC.